A single sample gave rise to the 5 T cell receptor beta chains below, sequenced in a study of CD8+ T cells in alopecia areata. Sequencing used cDNA as its template, made by extracting RNA and reverse transcribing it. Here immunoSEQ multiplex PCR was the method, and the copy in TCRdb shows in-frame clones only, minus some. This repertoire shows around 190,000 clones, approximately 60% found once; its top ten account for nearly 5%. The sample taken for sequencing was CD8+ T cells sorted from blood. The receptors shown here come from a human donor in good health.

The gene calls are TRBV6-6 and TRBJ1-1; D not certain. The CDR3 covers 13 residues. CDR1 and CDR2 (germline): MNHNY, SVGAGI (reference sequence). Trimming shortened V by 1 base and J by 5 bases, and 8 bases separated the two germline ends. The CDR3 DNA reads TGTGCCAGCAGTTACTTAGCAACGACTGAAGCTTTCTTT. Amino acid sequence: CASSYLATTEAFF.

This clone has just a few counts. The chain couples TRBV7-2 to TRBJ2-1, with D unclear. The CDR3 extends over 11 amino acids. The germline V gene encodes CDR1 SGHTA and CDR2 FQGNSA. V shed 3 bases and J shed 9 bases, with 6 bases lying between them. The CDR3 nucleotides read TGTGCCAGCAGCTTTTTGGGTGAGCAGTTCTTC. Encoded protein: CASSFLGEQFF.

The chain uses TRBV7-9 and TRBJ2-7, with 11 nucleotides matching TRBD1. The germline CDR1 and CDR2 sequences are SEHNR and FQNEAQ (reference sequence). The CDR3 runs to 15 residues. V shed 5 bases, J shed 5 bases, and the junction held 8 bases outside the gene matches. The CDR3 region has the DNA TGTGCCAGCAGCCACCCGGGACAGGGGGTCCACGAGCAGTACTTC. Translating it yields CASSHPGQGVHEQYF.

The chain is built from TRBV5-4 and TRBJ1-2; the D gene is possibly TRBD1 (5 bases). The CDR3 totals 15 residues. The V end lost 0 bases, the J end lost 8 bases, and 17 bases lay between the germline ends. Germline loops: CDR1 SGHNT, CDR2 YYREEE (reference sequence). CDR3 sequence (DNA): TGTGCCAGCAGCTTGGTGGGAGGGACTGCGGAAGGCTACACCTTC. Its protein is CASSLVGGTAEGYTF. Filled out from reference TRBV5-4 and TRBJ1-2, the complete variable domain reads ETGVTQSPTHLIKTRGQQVTLRCSSQSGHNTVSWYQQALGQGPQFIFQYYREEENGRGNFPPRFSGLQFPNYSSELNVNALELDDSALYLCASSLVGGTAEGYTFGSGTRLTVV.

In this sample, this clone turned up a few times. In DNA form, the CDR3 reads TGTGCCAGCAGTGACTCTGGGGCGGGGGACACAGATACGCAGTATTTT. It encodes CASSDSGAGDTDTQYF. This chain links TRBV6-4 with TRBJ2-3, with 7 bases lining up with TRBD2. CDR1 and CDR2 from the germline V gene are MRHNA and SNTAGT. CDR3 size: 16 residues. Trimming cost V 0 bases and J 2 bases; bases outside gene matches: 5.